This T cell receptor (beta chain) was documented in a study of T-cell memory formation after mild COVID-19. Points from the study as a whole: That cross-reactive memory joined was suggested by some responding clones appearing in pre-infection memory.

This clonotype showed up just a few times. The antigen is unknown. Trimming took 2 bases from V and 4 from J, leaving 14 bases between them. The CDR3 spans 15 residues. The germline CDR1 and CDR2 sequences are SNHLY and FYNNEI. MiXCR, applied by TCRdb to the 5' RACE reads, yields one record per CDR3 protein. The data show about 84,000 distinct CDR3 sequences, about 14% seen once. The sequencing sample was made of PBMCs or a T cell subset sorted from them (not recorded which). The receptor's source is an adult woman who had mild COVID-19 (a few samples of this study predate the infection). Cell type and time point are not known. This chain links TRBV2 with TRBJ2-5; TRBD1 is a possible D gene (5 bases). Here the CDR3 reads CASSERAKGVETQYF. CDR3 nucleotide sequence: TGTGCCAGCAGTGAAAGAGCCAAAGGGGTAGAGACCCAGTACTTC. Supplemented by reference TRBV2 and TRBJ2-5, the full variable domain reads EPEVTQTPSHQVTQMGQEVILRCVPISNHLYFYWYRQILGQKVEFLVSFYNNEISEKSEIFDDQFSVERPDGSNFTLKIRSTKLEDSAMYFCASSERAKGVETQYFGPGTRLLVL.